Listed below are T cell receptor beta chains from one sample, sequenced in a study of beta chain features in type 1 diabetes. Here immunoSEQ multiplex PCR was the method, and the copy in TCRdb shows in-frame clones only, minus some. The sample includes about 270,000 clones, roughly an eighth of them seen just once. The sample taken for sequencing was naive CD4+ T cells from blood. The receptors were sampled from a man between 25 and 39 years old with type 1 diabetes. Each CDR3 is given with its conserved first and last residue. D genes are given only for firm matches. Size values are once, few and many counts, or a class for expanded clones, and some rows have none.

clone size	V gene	J gene	D gene	CDR3 protein	CDR3 DNA
few	TRBV7-3	TRBJ2-7	TRBD2	CASSLYPATSGSSYEQYF	TGTGCCAGCAGCTTATACCCGGCGACTAGCGGGAGCTCCTACGAGCAGTACTTC
NA	TRBV7-2	TRBJ1-1	NA	CASSYTGVNTEAFF	TGTGCCAGCAGCTATACCGGAGTGAACACTGAAGCTTTCTTT
few	TRBV14	TRBJ2-1	TRBD2	CASSQVSGTSSHEQFF	TGTGCCAGCAGCCAAGTCTCGGGGACTAGTTCGCATGAGCAGTTCTTC
NA	TRBV28	TRBJ2-1	NA	CASSLGAAPSGEQFF	TGTGCCAGCAGTTTGGGAGCGGCCCCGTCGGGCGAGCAGTTCTTC
few	TRBV15	TRBJ2-7	NA	CATSRDLSYEQYF	TGTGCCACCAGCAGAGATTTATCCTACGAGCAGTACTTC
few	TRBV7-8	TRBJ2-7	TRBD2	CACRLAGGYEQYF	TGTGCCTGCCGACTAGCGGGGGGCTACGAGCAGTACTTC
NA	TRBV5-1	TRBJ1-2	TRBD1	CASSLQGGGDGYTF	TGCGCCAGCAGCTTGCAGGGGGGAGGCGATGGCTACACCTTC
NA	TRBV5-1	TRBJ2-5	TRBD2	CASSQAGGGETQYF	TGCGCCAGCAGTCAAGCGGGAGGCGGGGAGACCCAGTACTTC
few	TRBV29-1	TRBJ2-3	NA	CSSTLGISTDTQYF	TGCAGCTCCACCCTCGGGATCAGCACAGATACGCAGTATTTT
few	TRBV30	TRBJ2-1	TRBD2	CAWSVWRLAGGDNEQFF	TGTGCCTGGAGTGTATGGCGACTAGCGGGAGGCGACAATGAGCAGTTCTTC
NA	TRBV7-2	TRBJ2-7	NA	CASPKGGYEQYF	TGTGCCAGCCCGAAGGGGGGGTACGAGCAGTACTTC
NA	TRBV7-9	TRBJ2-1	NA	CASSILFGNEQFF	TGTGCCAGCAGCATCCTCTTCGGCAATGAGCAGTTCTTC
NA	TRBV6-5	TRBJ2-1	NA	CASSDTAGREQFF	TGTGCCAGCAGTGACACCGCGGGCCGAGAGCAGTTCTTC
NA	TRBV6-5	TRBJ2-7	NA	CASISPGTYEQYF	TGTGCCAGCATTTCCCCGGGGACCTACGAGCAGTACTTC
NA	TRBV18	TRBJ2-5	TRBD2	CASSPDGTSQETQYF	TGTGCCAGCTCACCAGACGGGACTAGCCAAGAGACCCAGTACTTC
few	TRBV9	TRBJ1-1	NA	CASSVGAVPNTEAFF	TGTGCCAGCAGCGTAGGGGCAGTCCCGAACACTGAAGCTTTCTTT
NA	TRBV6-6	TRBJ2-1	NA	CASSYPVNGEQFF	TGTGCCAGCAGTTACCCGGTCAACGGGGAGCAGTTCTTC
NA	TRBV29-1	TRBJ2-3	NA	CSVHSGLGADTQYF	TGCAGCGTTCACAGCGGGCTGGGGGCAGATACGCAGTATTTT
NA	TRBV15	TRBJ2-5	NA	CATSRDHGGGETQYF	TGTGCCACCAGCAGAGATCATGGGGGCGGGGAGACCCAGTACTTC
NA	TRBV28	TRBJ1-2	TRBD1	CASSLSNTGGGGYTF	TGTGCCAGCAGTTTATCAAACACAGGGGGCGGTGGCTACACCTTC
NA	TRBV5-1	TRBJ2-3	NA	CASSLNTNTDTQYF	TGCGCCAGCAGCTTGAACACAAACACAGATACGCAGTATTTT
few	TRBV29-1	TRBJ2-7	NA	CSVGEGHLGEQYF	TGCAGCGTTGGAGAGGGGCATCTTGGCGAGCAGTACTTC
few	TRBV5-1	TRBJ2-7	TRBD2	CASSFLTSGRAEQYF	TGCGCCAGCAGCTTCCTTACTAGCGGGAGGGCCGAGCAGTACTTC
few	TRBV6-1	TRBJ2-7	TRBD1	CASSVRDSATYEQYF	TGTGCCAGCAGTGTGAGGGACAGCGCAACCTACGAGCAGTACTTC
few	TRBV7-9	TRBJ2-7	NA	CASSLQGEQYF	TGTGCCAGCAGCTTACAGGGCGAGCAGTACTTC
NA	TRBV28	TRBJ2-5	NA	CASSLTTTRETQYF	TGTGCCAGCAGTTTGACTACCACAAGGGAGACCCAGTACTTC
NA	TRBV7-9	TRBJ1-1	TRBD1	CASSFTGDTEAFF	TGTGCCAGCAGCTTTACAGGGGACACTGAAGCTTTCTTT
NA	TRBV5-4	TRBJ2-7	TRBD2	CASSRGTSVYYEQYF	TGTGCCAGCAGCCGCGGGACTAGCGTGTACTACGAGCAGTACTTC
few	TRBV28	TRBJ2-1	NA	CASSLAGSPHQFF	TGTGCCAGCAGTTTAGCCGGTAGCCCCCACCAGTTCTTC
NA	TRBV5-1	TRBJ2-2	NA	CASSLIQGNGELFF	TGCGCCAGCAGCTTGATTCAGGGCAACGGGGAGCTGTTTTTT
NA	TRBV7-8	TRBJ2-3	TRBD1	CASSLTGGSVSTDTQYF	TGTGCCAGCAGCTTGACAGGGGGCAGCGTAAGCACAGATACGCAGTATTTT
NA	TRBV29-1	TRBJ2-1	NA	CSVDPDSGLSYNEQFF	TGCAGCGTTGATCCCGATAGCGGACTCTCCTACAATGAGCAGTTCTTC
NA	TRBV4-2	TRBJ1-2	NA	CASSQEGARGYTF	TGTGCCAGCAGCCAAGAGGGGGCGAGGGGCTACACCTTC
NA	TRBV9	TRBJ2-6	NA	CASSGQLSGANVLTF	TGTGCCAGCAGCGGACAGCTCTCTGGGGCCAACGTCCTGACTTTC
NA	TRBV7-2	TRBJ2-5	NA	CASSLVTDQETQYF	TGTGCCAGCAGCTTAGTTACAGACCAAGAGACCCAGTACTTC
NA	TRBV2	TRBJ2-7	TRBD1	CASRQGALYEQYF	TGTGCCAGCAGACAGGGGGCTTTGTACGAGCAGTACTTC
NA	TRBV7-9	TRBJ2-7	TRBD2	CASSFLAGVGEQYF	TGTGCCAGCAGCTTCCTAGCGGGAGTTGGCGAGCAGTACTTC
few	TRBV6-5	TRBJ2-7	NA	CASSYSLIGYEQYF	TGTGCCAGCAGTTACTCCTTAATCGGGTACGAGCAGTACTTC
NA	TRBV5-4	TRBJ1-1	NA	CASSSDRLNTEAFF	TGTGCCAGCAGCTCGGACAGACTGAACACTGAAGCTTTCTTT
few	TRBV7-2	TRBJ2-1	TRBD2	CASSFSGRARSYNEQFF	TGTGCCAGCAGCTTTAGCGGGAGGGCGCGGTCCTACAATGAGCAGTTCTTC
few	TRBV30	TRBJ2-5	NA	CAWSVGAPETQYF	TGTGCCTGGAGTGTTGGGGCCCCTGAGACCCAGTACTTC
once	TRBV30	TRBJ1-3	TRBD1	CAWSAGTGDAIYF	TGTGCCTGGAGCGCCGGGACAGGCGACGCCATATATTTT
few	TRBV18	TRBJ2-2	TRBD1	CASSPQGAATGELFF	TGTGCCAGCTCACCACAGGGGGCGGCTACCGGGGAGCTGTTTTTT
NA	TRBV10-3	TRBJ2-5	TRBD2	CAISGMFGGSGETQYF	TGTGCCATCAGTGGAATGTTTGGCGGGAGTGGAGAGACCCAGTACTTC
NA	TRBV7-9	TRBJ2-2	TRBD2	CASSRAGLGAGELFF	TGTGCCAGCAGTCGAGCGGGACTGGGAGCCGGGGAGCTGTTTTTT
NA	TRBV9	TRBJ2-1	TRBD2	CASSVSGTYNEQFF	TGTGCCAGCAGCGTTAGCGGGACCTACAATGAGCAGTTCTTC
few	TRBV2	TRBJ2-1	TRBD2	CASSDLLAGGLKGDEQFF	TGTGCCAGCAGTGATTTACTAGCGGGAGGGCTTAAGGGAGATGAGCAGTTCTTC
NA	TRBV7-3	TRBJ2-3	TRBD2	CASSLLAGVRDTQYF	TGTGCCAGCAGCTTATTGGCGGGAGTTAGAGATACGCAGTATTTT
NA	TRBV19	TRBJ2-1	TRBD2	CASKTGTSRNNEQFF	TGTGCCAGCAAAACCGGGACTAGCAGAAACAATGAGCAGTTCTTC
NA	TRBV4-2	TRBJ2-7	TRBD2	CASSQQDRFRGSGGEQYF	TGTGCCAGCAGCCAGCAGGACCGCTTTCGCGGGAGCGGTGGCGAGCAGTACTTC
few	TRBV4-1	TRBJ2-4	TRBD1	CASSQLRDRGSKNIQYF	TGCGCCAGCAGCCAACTCCGGGACAGGGGTTCCAAAAACATTCAGTACTTC
few	TRBV9	TRBJ2-2	NA	CASSVTGTGELFF	TGTGCCAGCAGCGTAACTGGTACCGGGGAGCTGTTTTTT
few	TRBV21-1	TRBJ2-1	NA	CASSKRSGNNEQFF	TGTGCCAGCAGCAAACGTTCGGGGAACAATGAGCAGTTCTTC